The 5 T cell receptor beta chains presented below share a single source sample, sequenced in a study of blood T cell repertoires in COVID-19. Profiling relied on immunoSEQ multiplex PCR, and the TCRdb table lists in-frame clones only, not all of them. The sample contains 410,000 or so clones, around 89% of which appear only once. The sequencing sample was made of peripheral blood. The source of these receptors is a woman aged 40 to 50 with COVID-19, enrolled during active disease.

V and J are TRBV30 and TRBJ2-1; 10 bases align to TRBD1. Per germline, CDR1 GTSNPN and CDR2 SVGIG (reference sequence). There are 16 residues in the CDR3. Germline trimming cut 2 bases from V and 7 bases from J; bases unmatched to any gene: 11. CDR3 bases: TGTGCCTGGAGTCCTCCCGGGACAGGGGTGAGGAATGAGCAGTTCTTC. Translation gives CAWSPPGTGVRNEQFF.

The V and J genes are TRBV29-1 and TRBJ2-3; the match to TRBD2 covers 10 bases. The germline gives CDR1 SQVTM, CDR2 ANQGSEA. V trimming: 7 bases; J trimming: 5 bases; junction bases outside the gene matches: 15. The CDR3 contains 16 residues. CDR3 region: CSAREGSGGNGDTQYF. DNA for the CDR3: TGCAGCGCGCGTGAGGGTAGCGGGGGGAATGGAGATACGCAGTATTTT.

V is TRBV7-9 and J is TRBJ1-2, with a tentative D call TRBD1 (6 bases). The CDR3 length is 13 residues. The V end was cut by 4 bases, the J end by 3 bases, with 9 bases between. Germline lookup yields CDR1 SEHNR and CDR2 FQNEAQ (reference sequence). The CDR3 is CASSYRQDYGYTF. The CDR3 nucleotides are TGTGCCAGCAGCTACCGACAGGACTATGGCTACACCTTC.

This clone was counted between two and nine times. The gene calls are TRBV9 and TRBJ2-1; the match to TRBD1 covers 9 bases. V lost 3 bases, J lost 7 bases, and 11 bases stayed unmatched. Germline V lookup: CDR1 SGDLS, CDR2 YYNGEE. CDR3 length: 16 residues. As DNA, the CDR3 is TGTGCCAGCAGCGCCGGGACAGGGAGCGGGGTTAATGAGCAGTTCTTC. The encoded protein is CASSAGTGSGVNEQFF.

The chain carries TRBV7-2 and TRBJ2-5; the match to TRBD2 covers 8 bases. The ends lost 4 bases at V and 8 bases at J; junction bases unmatched: 12. CDR3 length: 15 residues. In germline, CDR1 is SGHTA, CDR2 FQGNSA. As DNA, the CDR3 is TGTGCCAGCAGCTCCCAACCGGGACTAGTCCTTACCCAGTACTTC. Encoded protein: CASSSQPGLVLTQYF.